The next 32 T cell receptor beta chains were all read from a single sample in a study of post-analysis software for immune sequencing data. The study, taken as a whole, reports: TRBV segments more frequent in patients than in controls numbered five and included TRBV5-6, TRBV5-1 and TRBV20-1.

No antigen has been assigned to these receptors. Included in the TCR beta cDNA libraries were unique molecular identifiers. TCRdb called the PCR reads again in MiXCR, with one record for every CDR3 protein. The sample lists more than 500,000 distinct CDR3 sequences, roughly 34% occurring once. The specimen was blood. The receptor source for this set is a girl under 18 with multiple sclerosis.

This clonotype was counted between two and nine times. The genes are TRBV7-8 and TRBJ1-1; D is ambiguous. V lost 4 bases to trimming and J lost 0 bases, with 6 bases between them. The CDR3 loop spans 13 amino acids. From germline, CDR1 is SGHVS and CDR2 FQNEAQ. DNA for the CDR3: TGTGCCAGCAGCTCAGGAGTGAACACTGAAGCTTTCTTT. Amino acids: CASSSGVNTEAFF. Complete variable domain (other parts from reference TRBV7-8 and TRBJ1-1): GAGVSQSPRYKVAKRGQDVALRCDPISGHVSLFWYQQALGQGPEFLTYFQNEAQLDKSGLPSDRFFAERPEGSVSTLKIQRTQQEDSAVYLCASSSGVNTEAFFGQGTRLTVV.

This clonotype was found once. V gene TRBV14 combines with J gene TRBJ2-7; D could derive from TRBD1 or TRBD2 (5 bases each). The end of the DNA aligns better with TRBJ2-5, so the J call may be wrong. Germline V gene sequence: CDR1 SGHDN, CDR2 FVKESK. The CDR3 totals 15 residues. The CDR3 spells CASSRRDGLKETQYF. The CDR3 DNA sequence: TGTGCCAGCAGCCGCCGGGACGGCCTGAAGGAGACCCAGTACTTC.

The CDR3 sequence is CATWGEWQETQYF. Here the CDR3 DNA reads TGTGCCACCTGGGGCGAGTGGCAAGAGACCCAGTACTTC. The chain recombines TRBV2 with TRBJ2-5; TRBD1 is a possible D gene (5 bases). Germline V gene data show CDR1 as SNHLY and CDR2 as FYNNEI. Trimming removed 10 bases at V and 2 bases at J, with 14 bases between. This CDR3 comprises 13 residues.

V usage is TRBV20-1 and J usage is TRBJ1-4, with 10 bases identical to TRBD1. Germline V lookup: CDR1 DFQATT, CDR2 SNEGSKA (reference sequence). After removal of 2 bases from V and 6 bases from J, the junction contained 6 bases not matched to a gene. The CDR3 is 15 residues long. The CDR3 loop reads CSARLSGTGDEKLFF. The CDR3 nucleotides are TGCAGTGCTAGATTATCCGGGACAGGGGATGAAAAACTGTTTTTT.

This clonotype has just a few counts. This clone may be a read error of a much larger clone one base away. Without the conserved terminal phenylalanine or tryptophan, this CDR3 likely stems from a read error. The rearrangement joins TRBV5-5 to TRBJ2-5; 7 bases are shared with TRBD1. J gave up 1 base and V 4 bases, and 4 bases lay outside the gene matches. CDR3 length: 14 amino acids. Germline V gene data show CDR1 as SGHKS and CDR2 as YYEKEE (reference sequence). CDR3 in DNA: TGTGCCAGCAGCCGGACAGGCGCCCAAGAGACCCAGTACTTA. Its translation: CASSRTGAQETQYL.

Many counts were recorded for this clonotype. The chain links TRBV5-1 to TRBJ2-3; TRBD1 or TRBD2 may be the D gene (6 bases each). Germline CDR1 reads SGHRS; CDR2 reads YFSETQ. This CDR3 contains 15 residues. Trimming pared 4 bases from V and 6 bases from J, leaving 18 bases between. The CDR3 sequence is CASSLRGTLRDTQYF. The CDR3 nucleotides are TGCGCCAGCAGCCTAAGGGGGACTCTTCGGGATACGCAGTATTTT.

The CDR3 protein is CASSHGDQPQHF. The CDR3 nucleotides read TGTGCCAGCAGCCACGGCGATCAGCCCCAGCATTTT. J is TRBJ1-5 and V is TRBV3-1, with D uncertain. The CDR3 totals 12 residues. Per the germline V gene, CDR1 is LGHDT and CDR2 is YNNKEL (reference sequence). V dropped 3 bases and J dropped 5 bases, with 5 bases sitting between them.

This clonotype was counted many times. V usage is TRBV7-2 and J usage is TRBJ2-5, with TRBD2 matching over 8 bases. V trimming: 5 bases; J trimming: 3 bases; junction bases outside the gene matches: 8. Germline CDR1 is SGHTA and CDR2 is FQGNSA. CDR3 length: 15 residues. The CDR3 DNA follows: TGTGCCAGCAGCCTCCGTCGGACTAGCAAAGAGACCCAGTACTTC. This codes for CASSLRRTSKETQYF.

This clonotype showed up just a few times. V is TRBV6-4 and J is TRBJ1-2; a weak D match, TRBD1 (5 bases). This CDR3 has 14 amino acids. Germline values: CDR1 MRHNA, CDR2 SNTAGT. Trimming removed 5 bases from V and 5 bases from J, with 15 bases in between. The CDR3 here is CASSPDGALYGYTF. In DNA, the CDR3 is TGTGCCAGCAGTCCGGATGGGGCATTATATGGCTACACCTTC.

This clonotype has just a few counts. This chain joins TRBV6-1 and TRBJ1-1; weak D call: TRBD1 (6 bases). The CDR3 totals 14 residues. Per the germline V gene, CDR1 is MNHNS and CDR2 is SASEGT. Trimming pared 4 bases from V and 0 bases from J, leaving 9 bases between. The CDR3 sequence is CASSVGTLNTEAFF. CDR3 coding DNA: TGTGCCAGCAGTGTGGGGACACTGAACACTGAAGCTTTCTTT.

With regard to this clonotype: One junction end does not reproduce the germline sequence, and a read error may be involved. CDR3 in amino acids: CAGSPTGKEQYF. For the CDR3, the DNA is TGTGCCGGCAGTCCCACAGGCAAAGAGCAGTACTTC. J is TRBJ2-7 and V is TRBV6-5; D may be TRBD1 (5 bases). From germline, CDR1 is MNHEY and CDR2 SVGAGI. The CDR3 length is 12 residues.

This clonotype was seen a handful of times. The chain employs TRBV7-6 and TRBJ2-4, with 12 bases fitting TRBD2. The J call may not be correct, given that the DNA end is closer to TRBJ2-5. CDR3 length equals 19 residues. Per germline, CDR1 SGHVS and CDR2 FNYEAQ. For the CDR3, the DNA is TGTGCCAGCAGCACCTCTAGCGGGGGGGCCCTACTCTTATCAGAGACCCAGTACTTC. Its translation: CASSTSSGGALLLSETQYF.

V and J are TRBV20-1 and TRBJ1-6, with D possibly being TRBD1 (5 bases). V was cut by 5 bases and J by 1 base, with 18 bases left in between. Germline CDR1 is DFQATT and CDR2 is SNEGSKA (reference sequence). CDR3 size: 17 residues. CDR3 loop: CSASFPAEGSYNSPLHF. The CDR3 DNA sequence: TGCAGTGCTTCGTTTCCGGCCGAGGGGTCCTATAATTCACCCCTCCACTTT.

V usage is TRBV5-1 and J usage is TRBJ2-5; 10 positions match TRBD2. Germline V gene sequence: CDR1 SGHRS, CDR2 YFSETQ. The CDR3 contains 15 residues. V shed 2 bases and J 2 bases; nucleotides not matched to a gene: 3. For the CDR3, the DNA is TGCGCCAGCAGCTTCGGACTAGCGGAACAAGAGACCCAGTACTTC. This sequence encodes CASSFGLAEQETQYF.

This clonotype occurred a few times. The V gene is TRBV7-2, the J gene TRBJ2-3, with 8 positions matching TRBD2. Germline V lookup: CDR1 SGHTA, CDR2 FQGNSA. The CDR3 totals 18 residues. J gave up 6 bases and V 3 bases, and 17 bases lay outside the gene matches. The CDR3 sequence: CASSFRIAGRMGRDTQYF. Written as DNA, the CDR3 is TGTGCCAGCAGCTTCCGTATAGCGGGGAGAATGGGACGGGATACGCAGTATTTT.

The CDR3 spells CASTSGTGLDNEQFF. The CDR3 DNA reads TGCGCCAGCACTTCAGGGACAGGGCTCGACAATGAGCAGTTCTTC. This sequence joins TRBV5-1 and TRBJ2-1; 9 bases are a match to TRBD1. Germline lookup yields CDR1 SGHRS and CDR2 YFSETQ. After removal of 6 bases from V and 5 bases from J, the junction contained 9 bases not matched to a gene. The CDR3 has 15 residues.

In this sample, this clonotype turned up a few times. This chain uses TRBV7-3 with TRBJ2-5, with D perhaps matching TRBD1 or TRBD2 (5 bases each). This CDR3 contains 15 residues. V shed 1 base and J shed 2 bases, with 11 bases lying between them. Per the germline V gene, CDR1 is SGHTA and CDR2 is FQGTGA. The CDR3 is CASSLIGDPQETQYF. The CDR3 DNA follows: TGTGCCAGCAGCTTAATCGGGGACCCTCAAGAGACCCAGTACTTC.

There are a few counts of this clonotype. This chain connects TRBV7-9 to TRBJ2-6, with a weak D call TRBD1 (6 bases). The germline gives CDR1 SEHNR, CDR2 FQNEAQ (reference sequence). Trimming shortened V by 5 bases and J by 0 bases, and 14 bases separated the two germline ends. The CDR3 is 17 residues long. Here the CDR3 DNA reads TGTGCCAGCAGCAGAACGGGACAACTCTCTGGGGCCAACGTCCTGACTTTC. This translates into CASSRTGQLSGANVLTF.

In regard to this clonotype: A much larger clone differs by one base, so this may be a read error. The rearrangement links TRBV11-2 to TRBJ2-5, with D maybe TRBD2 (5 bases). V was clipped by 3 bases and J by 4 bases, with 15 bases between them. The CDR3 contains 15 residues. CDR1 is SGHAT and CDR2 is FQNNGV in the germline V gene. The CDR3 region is CASSLRGSLLETQYF. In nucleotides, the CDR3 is TGTGCCAGCAGCTTGAGAGGGTCGTTATTAGAGACCCAGTACTTC.

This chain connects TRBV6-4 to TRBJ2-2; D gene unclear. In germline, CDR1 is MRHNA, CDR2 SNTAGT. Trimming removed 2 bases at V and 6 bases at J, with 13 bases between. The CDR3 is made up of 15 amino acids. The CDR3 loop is CASSDPSRSAGELFF. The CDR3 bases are TGTGCCAGCAGTGACCCTTCACGGTCCGCCGGGGAGCTGTTTTTT.

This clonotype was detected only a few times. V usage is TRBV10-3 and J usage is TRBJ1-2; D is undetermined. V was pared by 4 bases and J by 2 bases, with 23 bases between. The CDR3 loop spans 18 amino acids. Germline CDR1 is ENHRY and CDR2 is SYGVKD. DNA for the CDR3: TGTGCCATCAGTGCACCCTCACAAGCGAGTAGTTTCAACTATGGCTACACCTTC. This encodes CAISAPSQASSFNYGYTF.

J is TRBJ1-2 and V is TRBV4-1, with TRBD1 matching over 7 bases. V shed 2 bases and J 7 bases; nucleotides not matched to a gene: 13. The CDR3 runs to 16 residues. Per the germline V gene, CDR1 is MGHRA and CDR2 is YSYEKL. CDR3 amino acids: CASSQNYRGSVVGYTF. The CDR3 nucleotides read TGCGCCAGCAGCCAAAACTACAGGGGATCGGTAGTTGGCTACACCTTC.

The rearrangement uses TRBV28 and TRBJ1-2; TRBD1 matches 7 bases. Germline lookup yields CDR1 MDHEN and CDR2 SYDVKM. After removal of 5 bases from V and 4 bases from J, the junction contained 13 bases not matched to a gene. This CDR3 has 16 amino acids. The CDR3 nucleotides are TGTGCCAGCAGTACCCGAGGAGGGGGCCCGATCTATGGCTACACCTTC. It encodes CASSTRGGGPIYGYTF.

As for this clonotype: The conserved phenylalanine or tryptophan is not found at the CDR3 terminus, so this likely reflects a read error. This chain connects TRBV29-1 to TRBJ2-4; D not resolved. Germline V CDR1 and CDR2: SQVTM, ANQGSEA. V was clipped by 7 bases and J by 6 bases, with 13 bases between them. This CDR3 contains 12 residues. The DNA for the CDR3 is TGCAGCGGGACCGGGTTCTTAAACATTCAGTACCTC. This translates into CSGTGFLNIQYL.

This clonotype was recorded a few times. CDR3 in amino acids: CASSPRGASGGSLSSYNEQFF. The CDR3 DNA reads as TGTGCCAGCAGTCCCCGGGGGGCTAGCGGGGGCTCCCTTAGCTCCTACAATGAGCAGTTCTTC. The chain couples TRBV27 to TRBJ2-1; 10 bases match TRBD2. The V gene end was trimmed by 5 bases and the J gene end by 0 bases; junction bases not matched to a gene: 19. Germline CDR1 and CDR2: MNHEY and SMNVEV (reference sequence). This CDR3 contains 21 residues.

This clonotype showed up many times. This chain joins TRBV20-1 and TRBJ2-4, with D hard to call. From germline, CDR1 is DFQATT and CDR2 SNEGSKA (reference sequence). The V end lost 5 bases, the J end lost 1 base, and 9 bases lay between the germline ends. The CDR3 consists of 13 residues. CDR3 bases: TGCAGTGCTCCCTGGCAGGCCAAAAACATTCAGTACTTC. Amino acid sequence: CSAPWQAKNIQYF.

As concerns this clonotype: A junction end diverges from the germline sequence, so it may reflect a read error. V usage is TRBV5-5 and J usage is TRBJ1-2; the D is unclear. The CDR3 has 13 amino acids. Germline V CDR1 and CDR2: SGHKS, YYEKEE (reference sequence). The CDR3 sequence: CASSLGVNYGCTF. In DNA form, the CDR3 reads TGTGCCAGCAGCTTGGGAGTGAACTATGGCTGCACCTTC.

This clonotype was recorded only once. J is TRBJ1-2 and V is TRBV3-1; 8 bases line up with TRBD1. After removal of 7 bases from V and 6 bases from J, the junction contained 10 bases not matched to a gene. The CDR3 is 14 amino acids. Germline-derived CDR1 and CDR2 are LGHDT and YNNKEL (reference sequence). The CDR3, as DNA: TGTGCCAGCAACGACAGGGGAAGCCTTAATGGCTACACCTTC. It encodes CASNDRGSLNGYTF. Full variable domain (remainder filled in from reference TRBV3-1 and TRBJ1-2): DTAVSQTPKYLVTQMGNDKSIKCEQNLGHDTMYWYKQDSKKFLKIMFSYNNKELIINETVPNRFSPKSPDKAHLNLHINSLELGDSAVYFCASNDRGSLNGYTFGSGTRLTVV.

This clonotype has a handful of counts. The CDR3, as DNA: TGTGCCAGCAGCCCTCGGCTGTACCAAGAGACCCAGTACTTC. Translation gives CASSPRLYQETQYF. The chain links TRBV9 to TRBJ2-5; no clear D. The CDR3 length is 14 residues. Trimming removed 4 bases from V and 0 bases from J, with 10 bases in between. Germline loops: CDR1 SGDLS, CDR2 YYNGEE.

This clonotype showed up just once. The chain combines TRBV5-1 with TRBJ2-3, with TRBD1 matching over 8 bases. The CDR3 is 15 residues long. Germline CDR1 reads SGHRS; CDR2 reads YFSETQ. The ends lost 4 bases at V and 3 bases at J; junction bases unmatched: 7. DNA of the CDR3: TGCGCCAGCAGCACTGGACAGGGACGGACAGATACGCAGTATTTT. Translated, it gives CASSTGQGRTDTQYF.

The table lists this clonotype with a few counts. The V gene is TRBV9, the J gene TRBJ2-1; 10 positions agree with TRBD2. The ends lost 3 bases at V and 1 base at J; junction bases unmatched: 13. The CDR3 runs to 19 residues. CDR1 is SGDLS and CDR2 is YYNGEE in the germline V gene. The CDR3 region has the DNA TGTGCCAGCAGCGGTAATCTAGCGGGGGCGAACCCTTCCTACAATGAGCAGTTCTTC. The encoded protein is CASSGNLAGANPSYNEQFF.

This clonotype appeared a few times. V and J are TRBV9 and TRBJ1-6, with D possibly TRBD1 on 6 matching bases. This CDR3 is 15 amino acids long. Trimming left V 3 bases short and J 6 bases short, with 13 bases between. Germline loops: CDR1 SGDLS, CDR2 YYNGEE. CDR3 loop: CASSARQERNSPLHF. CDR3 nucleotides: TGTGCCAGCAGCGCAAGACAGGAGCGTAATTCACCCCTCCACTTT.